The rows below give T cell receptor beta chains drawn from one sample of a study of graft-versus-host responses after intestinal transplantation. The repertoire was sequenced with immunoSEQ multiplex PCR; TCRdb's copy has only in-frame clones and lacks some. This sample has 75,000 to 100,000 clones, with roughly 90% found just once. Their specific antigens are unknown. The sample in question was unstimulated CD4+ T cells sorted from spleen or lymph node cells, obtained before intestinal transplant. These receptors were collected from a human donor who received an intestinal transplant. The CDR3 runs from the conserved cysteine through the conserved F or W. A D gene is named only where the DNA matches it firmly. Rows give clone size only sometimes, using once, few, many, or a class for an expanded clone.

TRBD2	TRBV5-6	-	TRBJ2-3	CASSFAGGTDTQYF	TGTGCCAGCAGCTTCGCGGGGGGCACAGATACGCAGTATTTT
TRBD1	TRBV6-6	-	TRBJ1-2	CASSYSRDSTNYGYTF	TGTGCCAGCAGTTACTCTCGGGACAGCACTAACTATGGCTACACCTTC
-	TRBV6-1	-	TRBJ2-5	CASILSRGPGETQYF	TGTGCCAGCATCCTTTCAAGGGGCCCCGGGGAGACCCAGTACTTC
-	TRBV27	-	TRBJ1-6	CASSPRWDNSPLHF	TGTGCCAGCAGCCCCAGGTGGGATAATTCACCCCTCCACTTT
TRBD2	TRBV7-2	-	TRBJ2-7	CASSRGLGRGSFEQYF	TGTGCCAGCAGTCGCGGCCTGGGGCGGGGGAGTTTCGAGCAGTACTTC
-	TRBV6-1	-	TRBJ1-2	CASSERTAKGPYGYTF	TGTGCCAGCAGTGAACGGACAGCCAAGGGACCCTATGGCTACACCTTC
-	TRBV2	-	TRBJ1-2	CASSQEAIGGYTF	TGTGCCAGCAGCCAAGAGGCAATTGGAGGCTACACCTTC
-	TRBV9	-	TRBJ2-5	CASSGSDLGGLETQYF	TGTGCCAGCAGCGGTTCGGATCTCGGGGGTTTGGAGACCCAGTACTTC
TRBD1	TRBV25-1	-	TRBJ1-2	CASSELGGQGGGYTF	TGTGCCAGCAGTGAACTGGGGGGACAGGGAGGTGGCTACACCTTC
-	TRBV2	few	TRBJ1-6	CASSEALPRELYNSPLHF	TGTGCCAGCAGTGAAGCTTTACCCCGGGAGCTCTATAATTCACCCCTCCACTTT
-	TRBV2	few	TRBJ1-6	CASSQGLYSPLHF	TGTGCCAGCAGCCAAGGACTTTATTCACCCCTCCACTTT
TRBD1	TRBV18	-	TRBJ2-5	CASSPGQGETQYF	TGTGCCAGCTCACCTGGACAGGGAGAGACCCAGTACTTC
-	TRBV2	once	TRBJ2-1	CASNPTSSYNEQFF	TGTGCCAGCAACCCTACGAGCTCCTACAATGAGCAGTTCTTC
-	TRBV9	-	TRBJ2-3	CASSQSGTDTQYF	TGTGCCAGCAGTCAGTCGGGAACAGATACGCAGTATTTT
-	TRBV5-1	-	TRBJ2-7	CASSLGGLSYEQYF	TGCGCCAGCAGCTTGGGCGGACTTTCCTACGAGCAGTACTTC
TRBD2	TRBV29-1	-	TRBJ2-7	CSVKSGRTMYEQYF	TGCAGCGTTAAAAGCGGGAGGACGATGTACGAGCAGTACTTC
-	TRBV2	-	TRBJ2-5	CASSTLRDKPQETQYF	TGTGCCAGCAGTACCTTGCGCGACAAACCCCAAGAGACCCAGTACTTC
-	TRBV27	-	TRBJ1-6	CASSLSKTYASSYNSPLHF	TGTGCCAGCAGTTTATCGAAGACATACGCGAGCTCCTATAATTCACCCCTCCACTTT
TRBD1	TRBV28	-	TRBJ1-1	CASSSLTGIVTEAFF	TGTGCCAGCAGCTCATTGACAGGGATTGTAACTGAAGCTTTCTTT
-	TRBV4-2	-	TRBJ1-1	CASSQEEDREAFF	TGTGCCAGCAGCCAAGAGGAGGACCGTGAAGCTTTCTTT
TRBD1	TRBV5-1	-	TRBJ2-1	CASRSTGDEQFF	TGCGCCAGCAGGTCTACAGGGGACGAGCAGTTCTTC
-	TRBV28	-	TRBJ1-2	CASSLVRGAYYGYTF	TGTGCCAGCAGTTTAGTAAGGGGCGCCTACTATGGCTACACCTTC
TRBD1	TRBV4-1	-	TRBJ1-5	CASSQDLGQGWQPQHF	TGCGCCAGCAGCCAAGACCTTGGACAGGGTTGGCAGCCCCAGCATTTT
TRBD2	TRBV11-1	-	TRBJ2-1	CASSSTSGAYNEQFF	TGTGCCAGCAGCTCAACTAGCGGGGCCTACAATGAGCAGTTCTTC
-	TRBV18	-	TRBJ1-6	CASTTDSTTSSPLHF	TGTGCCAGCACGACGGACAGTACTACTAGTTCACCCCTCCACTTT
-	TRBV19	-	TRBJ1-1	CASSRGQRKIEAFF	TGTGCCAGTTCCCGGGGTCAGCGAAAGATAGAAGCTTTCTTT
TRBD1	TRBV5-4	few	TRBJ1-1	CASSSGQGNTEAFF	TGTGCCAGCAGCTCAGGACAGGGGAACACTGAAGCTTTCTTT
TRBD2	TRBV2	-	TRBJ2-1	CASRGVSGAGNEQFF	TGTGCCAGCAGGGGGGTGAGCGGGGCCGGAAATGAGCAGTTCTTC
TRBD1	TRBV19	-	TRBJ1-5	CASSIAGQGSQPQHF	TGTGCCAGTAGTATAGCGGGACAGGGTTCCCAGCCCCAGCATTTT
TRBD2	TRBV30	-	TRBJ2-3	CAWRTAGGGDTQYF	TGTGCCTGGAGGACGGCGGGGGGTGGAGATACGCAGTATTTT
-	TRBV10-3	-	TRBJ1-1	CAIRDGGVWNTEAFF	TGTGCCATCAGGGACGGAGGGGTGTGGAACACTGAAGCTTTCTTT
-	TRBV18	-	TRBJ1-4	CASSLRTASNEKLFF	TGTGCCAGCTCCCTCCGGACAGCTAGTAATGAAAAACTGTTTTTT
TRBD1	TRBV7-9	once	TRBJ1-1	CASSLGQGSMNTEAFF	TGTGCCAGCAGCTTAGGACAGGGCTCAATGAACACTGAAGCTTTCTTT
TRBD1	TRBV2	few	TRBJ1-1	CASTFSRGQEAFF	TGTGCCAGCACCTTCAGTCGGGGACAGGAAGCTTTCTTT
TRBD1	TRBV19	-	TRBJ1-1	CASSDRGSGNTEAFF	TGTGCCAGTAGCGACAGGGGTTCGGGGAACACTGAAGCTTTCTTT
TRBD1	TRBV7-2	once	TRBJ1-1	CASSFRDRVPEAFF	TGTGCCAGCAGCTTCCGGGACAGGGTCCCTGAAGCTTTCTTT
TRBD1	TRBV2	-	TRBJ1-4	CASGGWDRGEKLFF	TGTGCCAGCGGCGGGTGGGACAGGGGAGAAAAACTGTTTTTT
-	TRBV6-5	few	TRBJ2-7	CASSYSGRQVEQYF	TGTGCCAGCAGTTACTCAGGGAGGCAAGTCGAGCAGTACTTC
-	TRBV9	-	TRBJ1-1	CASSTQMGANTEAFF	TGTGCCAGCAGCACACAGATGGGGGCGAACACTGAAGCTTTCTTT
TRBD2	TRBV5-1	-	TRBJ2-2	CASSLGTSGRIGTGELFF	TGCGCCAGCAGCTTGGGGACTAGCGGGAGAATAGGGACCGGGGAGCTGTTTTTT